These 29 T cell receptor beta chains originate from one sample sequenced in a study of blood T cells in healthy people across ages. Through a sample-barcoded 5' primer and a J-beta primer mix, a second PCR was run for roughly 6 to 12 cycles. TCRdb re-called the 5' RACE reads through MiXCR, storing one row per CDR3 protein. The data contain about 1.8 million distinct CDR3 sequences, 49% of them singletons. The sequenced sample was blood. Receptors originate from a woman in her thirties or forties in good health.

The chain recombines TRBV7-9 with TRBJ2-1, with a possible D match to TRBD2 (5 bases). This CDR3 region has 15 residues. Germline assignment: CDR1 SEHNR and CDR2 FQNEAQ (reference sequence). V shed 5 bases and J shed 7 bases, with 18 bases lying between them. The DNA of the CDR3 is TGTGCCAGCAGCCCGGCGGGCCGACCCGGGAATGAGCAGTTCTTC. It codes for CASSPAGRPGNEQFF.

Only a few counts were recorded for this clonotype. The J gene is TRBJ2-1, the V gene TRBV13; D is perhaps TRBD1 or TRBD2 (5 bases each). This CDR3 region has 14 residues. CDR1 and CDR2 from the germline V gene are PRHDT and FYEKMQ (reference sequence). CDR3: CGNSPGLTYNEQFF. The CDR3 nucleotides are TGTGGGAATAGTCCGGGGCTGACCTACAATGAGCAGTTCTTC.

This clonotype has a single count. The rearrangement joins TRBV19 to TRBJ2-3; TRBD1 agrees at 7 bases. V shed 5 bases, J shed 4 bases, and the junction held 12 bases outside the gene matches. CDR1 is LNHDA and CDR2 is SQIVND in the germline V gene (reference sequence). CDR3 length: 16 residues. CDR3 DNA sequence: TGTGCCAGTAGTTCGCTCCAGGGGGTCCCGGCAGATACGCAGTATTTT. Its protein product is CASSSLQGVPADTQYF. The entire variable domain, with the rest obtained from reference TRBV19 and TRBJ2-3, is as follows: DGGITQSPKYLFRKEGQNVTLSCEQNLNHDAMYWYRQDPGQGLRLIYYSQIVNDFQKGDIAEGYSVSREKKESFPLTVTSAQKNPTAFYLCASSSLQGVPADTQYFGPGTRLTVL.

The chain has TRBV20-1 and TRBJ2-7, with TRBD2 as a possible D gene (6 bases). V lost 3 bases and J 2 bases, leaving 20 bases between the germline ends. This CDR3 spans 16 amino acids. Germline lookup yields CDR1 DFQATT and CDR2 SNEGSKA (reference sequence). The CDR3 bases are TGCAGTGCTAGGGATCCCGTTTCGCGGGGTCCCTACGAGCAGTACTTC. Its protein is CSARDPVSRGPYEQYF.

The J gene is TRBJ2-3, the V gene TRBV12-3 or TRBV12-4, with unresolved D. CDR3 length equals 17 residues. Trimming stripped 1 base from V and 2 bases from J, with 16 bases between. CDR3 amino acids: CASSLGLLGPDTDTQYF. CDR3 DNA sequence: TGTGCCAGCAGTTTAGGCTTATTAGGGCCGGACACAGATACGCAGTATTTT.

This clonotype was counted only a few times. V and J are TRBV28 and TRBJ1-5; D not certain. This CDR3 spans 16 amino acids. Deletions cut 3 bases from V and 0 bases from J, with 12 bases between. CDR1 is MDHEN and CDR2 is SYDVKM in the germline V gene. Written as DNA, the CDR3 is TGTGCCAGCAGTTTTCTGGGGATGCTTAGCAATCAGCCCCAGCATTTT. Amino acid sequence: CASSFLGMLSNQPQHF. Full variable domain (missing parts from reference TRBV28 and TRBJ1-5): DVKVTQSSRYLVKRTGEKVFLECVQDMDHENMFWYRQDPGLGLRLIYFSYDVKMKEKGDIPEGYSVSREKKERFSLILESASTNQTSMYLCASSFLGMLSNQPQHFGDGTRLSIL.

Only a few counts were recorded for this clonotype. The V call is TRBV20-1, the J call TRBJ2-5, with 9 bases identical to TRBD2. This CDR3 contains 15 residues. Germline CDR1 DFQATT, CDR2 SNEGSKA (reference sequence). After removal of 5 bases from V and 4 bases from J, the junction contained 11 bases not matched to a gene. DNA of the CDR3: TGCAGTGCTCCGGGGACTAGCTCTGGCCTAGAGACCCAGTACTTC. Translating gives CSAPGTSSGLETQYF.

This clonotype has just a few counts. The V and J genes are TRBV24-1 and TRBJ2-5; D is perhaps TRBD1 (5 bases). V dropped 1 base and J dropped 4 bases, with 9 bases sitting between them. CDR1 is KGHDR, CDR2 SFDVKD, per germline. The CDR3 totals 14 residues. The CDR3 protein is CATSDFDRLETQYF. The CDR3 DNA reads TGTGCCACCAGTGATTTCGACAGATTAGAGACCCAGTACTTC.

The chain joins TRBV7-2 to TRBJ1-2; D might be TRBD1 (6 bases). Trimming took off 1 base at V and 4 bases at J, with 16 bases between the two ends. The CDR3 runs 16 residues. Germline CDR1 and CDR2: SGHTA and FQGNSA. In nucleotides, the CDR3 is TGTGCCAGCAGCTTAGTAATGGGGGGGCGCGGCTATGGCTACACCTTC. Translation: CASSLVMGGRGYGYTF.

This clonotype turned up a few times. This chain links TRBV7-8 with TRBJ2-1; possibly TRBD2 for D (6 bases). Trimming left V 1 base short and J 6 bases short, with 16 bases between. The CDR3 loop spans 16 amino acids. Germline loops: CDR1 SGHVS, CDR2 FQNEAQ. Here the CDR3 reads CASSLVPLTSSNEQFF. DNA for the CDR3: TGTGCCAGCAGCTTAGTTCCCCTTACTAGCTCCAATGAGCAGTTCTTC.

The gene calls are TRBV28 and TRBJ2-1; D perhaps matches TRBD2 (6 bases). The germline CDR1 and CDR2 sequences are MDHEN and SYDVKM. The CDR3 covers 13 residues. V was shortened by 6 bases and J by 9 bases, with 15 bases between the two germline ends. In DNA form, the CDR3 reads TGTGCCAGCAGATTAAGACTAGTTGGTGAGCAGTTCTTC. This translates into CASRLRLVGEQFF.

The chain couples TRBV3-1 to TRBJ2-1; 8 bases are shared with TRBD2. This CDR3 region has 15 residues. V shed 1 base and J 9 bases; nucleotides not matched to a gene: 8. Germline-derived CDR1 and CDR2 are LGHDT and YNNKEL (reference sequence). The CDR3 coding sequence is TGTGCCAGCAGCCAAGGTCGGGGGGGCCGTAGTGAGCAGTTCTTC. Its protein is CASSQGRGGRSEQFF.

The V call is TRBV6-1, the J call TRBJ1-2; 10 bases are shared with TRBD1. This CDR3 spans 15 amino acids. With 3 bases clipped from V and 3 bases from J, the junction kept 4 bases outside the gene matches. CDR1 MNHNS and CDR2 SASEGT come from the germline V gene. The DNA for the CDR3 is TGTGCCAGCAGTGATGTGACAGGGGGCGACTATGGCTACACCTTC. This sequence encodes CASSDVTGGDYGYTF.

This chain connects TRBV7-9 to TRBJ1-1; perhaps TRBD1 as D (5 bases). Trimming stripped 0 bases from V and 7 bases from J, with 9 bases between. Germline V gives CDR1 SEHNR, CDR2 FQNEAQ (reference sequence). The CDR3 is 13 residues long. In DNA, the CDR3 is TGTGCCAGCAGCTTAGCAGGGACCAGTGAAGCTTTCTTT. Translating it yields CASSLAGTSEAFF.

The V gene is TRBV6-5, the J gene TRBJ1-2; D not certain. Germline assignment: CDR1 MNHEY and CDR2 SVGAGI. Trimming cost V 9 bases and J 4 bases, with 15 bases left between them. The CDR3 length is 13 residues. The CDR3 protein is CASLSKGGYGYTF. The CDR3 nucleotides read TGTGCCAGTCTCTCCAAGGGCGGCTATGGCTACACCTTC.

This clonotype occurred a few times. The chain uses TRBV4-3 and TRBJ2-7; D not certain. Per the germline V gene, CDR1 is LGHNA and CDR2 is YSLEER. Trimming removed 1 base at V and 2 bases at J, with 6 bases between. The CDR3 contains 13 residues. The CDR3 reads CASSQGHPYEQYF. Here the CDR3 DNA reads TGCGCCAGCAGCCAAGGACACCCCTACGAGCAGTACTTC.

The table lists this clonotype with a few counts. The chain carries TRBV7-3 and TRBJ2-3; no firm D call. CDR1 is SGHTA, CDR2 FQGTGA, per germline. CDR3 size: 15 residues. V was trimmed by 4 bases and J by 3 bases, leaving 14 bases between them. CDR3 residues: CASSSLATRTDTQYF. The CDR3 nucleotides are TGTGCCAGCAGCTCACTCGCTACGAGAACAGATACGCAGTATTTT.

As for this clonotype: A junction end diverges from the germline sequence, so it may reflect a read error. The V gene is TRBV4-1, the J gene TRBJ1-5, with TRBD1 as a possible D gene (5 bases). CDR1 MGHRA and CDR2 YSYEKL come from the germline V gene. There are 16 residues in the CDR3. The CDR3 nucleotides read TGCGCCAGCAGCCAAGAAGTAACCCGGGGCAATCGGCCCCAGCATTTT. This translates into CASSQEVTRGNRPQHF.

Note on this clonotype: An end of the junction differs from the germline gene, which may be a read error. V usage is TRBV4-1 and J usage is TRBJ2-7, with D maybe TRBD2 (6 bases). The CDR3 runs to 14 residues. Germline CDR1 MGHRA, CDR2 YSYEKL. This CDR3 reads CASSRDGSSYGQYF. CDR3 sequence (DNA): TGCGCCAGCAGCCGAGACGGGAGCTCCTACGGGCAGTACTTC.

The rearrangement joins TRBV20-1 to TRBJ2-3, with 7 positions matching TRBD1. The V gene end was trimmed by 6 bases and the J gene end by 0 bases; junction bases not matched to a gene: 6. From germline, CDR1 is DFQATT and CDR2 SNEGSKA (reference sequence). This CDR3 contains 14 residues. The CDR3 coding sequence is TGCAGTGCCACAGGGGAAGCCAGCACAGATACGCAGTATTTT. Residues: CSATGEASTDTQYF.

V is TRBV11-2 and J is TRBJ1-4; 7 nucleotides match TRBD1. The germline gives CDR1 SGHAT, CDR2 FQNNGV. The CDR3 totals 15 residues. V lost 4 bases and J lost 4; bases outside the gene matches: 6. The CDR3 nucleotides read TGTGCCAGCAGCTCAGAGGGGGCTGGTAATGAAAAACTGTTTTTT. It encodes CASSSEGAGNEKLFF. Combining the CDR3 with reference TRBV11-2 and TRBJ1-4 gives the whole variable domain EAGVAQSPRYKIIEKRQSVAFWCNPISGHATLYWYQQILGQGPKLLIQFQNNGVVDDSQLPKDRFSAERLKGVDSTLKIQPAKLEDSAVYLCASSSEGAGNEKLFFGSGTQLSVL.

This clonotype was counted a few times. The chain employs TRBV4-1 and TRBJ2-1; weak D call: TRBD2 (6 bases). CDR1 and CDR2 (germline): MGHRA, YSYEKL. The CDR3 extends over 16 amino acids. Trimming took 2 bases from V and 0 from J, leaving 11 bases between them. CDR3 protein: CASSQLSGSSYNEQFF. The DNA for the CDR3 is TGCGCCAGCAGCCAACTTAGCGGTAGCTCCTACAATGAGCAGTTCTTC.

The rearrangement uses TRBV6-2 or TRBV6-3 and TRBJ2-7, with TRBD2 matching 9 bases. Gene TRBJ2-5 matches the end of the DNA better, so the J call may be wrong. Germline V gene sequence: CDR1 MNHEY, CDR2 SVGEGT. CDR3 length: 17 residues. The chain's CDR3 is CASSYSIPGLATQTQYF. As DNA, the CDR3 is TGTGCCAGCAGTTACTCGATCCCGGGACTAGCCACGCAGACCCAGTACTTC.

The J gene is TRBJ1-6, the V gene TRBV7-2; D might be TRBD1 (5 bases). CDR1 and CDR2 from the germline V gene are SGHTA and FQGNSA. V was pared by 5 bases and J by 11 bases, with 13 bases between. The CDR3 runs to 13 residues. The DNA for the CDR3 is TGTGCCAGCAGCCCCATGCAGGGTGCACCCCTCCACTTT. This gives the protein CASSPMQGAPLHF.

V is TRBV7-2 and J is TRBJ1-2; 7 bases agree with TRBD1. The length of the CDR3 is 15 residues. Unmatched junction bases numbered 8, after V lost 3 bases and J lost 4 bases. In germline, CDR1 is SGHTA, CDR2 FQGNSA. The CDR3 nucleotides are TGTGCCAGCAGCTTGAGTCGGGACAGCCTCTATGGCTACACCTTC. Translation gives CASSLSRDSLYGYTF. Drawing the rest from reference TRBV7-2 and TRBJ1-2, the complete variable domain is GAGVSQSPSNKVTEKGKDVELRCDPISGHTALYWYRQSLGQGLEFLIYFQGNSAPDKSGLPSDRFSAERTGGSVSTLTIQRTQQEDSAVYLCASSLSRDSLYGYTFGSGTRLTVV.

The J gene is TRBJ2-3, the V gene TRBV27; 9 bases fit TRBD2. CDR3 length: 17 amino acids. Per the germline V gene, CDR1 is MNHEY and CDR2 is SMNVEV (reference sequence). J gave up 4 bases and V 2 bases, and 10 bases lay outside the gene matches. The CDR3 DNA reads TGTGCCAGCAGTTTAAGTATCCTAGCGGGGCCCCCAGATACGCAGTATTTT. It encodes CASSLSILAGPPDTQYF.

The sample holds a few counts of this clonotype. The chain employs TRBV7-9 and TRBJ2-7; weak D call: TRBD1 (6 bases). CDR1 and CDR2 (germline): SEHNR, FQNEAQ (reference sequence). The CDR3 totals 15 residues. Deletions cut 5 bases from V and 2 bases from J, with 16 bases between. CDR3 nucleotides: TGTGCCAGCAGCGCCCGACAGGCCTTTACCTACGAGCAGTACTTC. Amino acids: CASSARQAFTYEQYF.

The rearrangement links TRBV6-6 to TRBJ2-1; 8 bases map to TRBD2. CDR3 length: 15 residues. Germline V gives CDR1 MNHNY, CDR2 SVGAGI (reference sequence). V was pared by 2 bases and J by 2 bases, with 2 bases of the junction left unmatched. The CDR3 DNA reads as TGTGCCAGCAGTTACCCGGGAGGGACCTACAATGAGCAGTTCTTC. Translating gives CASSYPGGTYNEQFF.

A few counts support this clonotype. This chain links TRBV7-9 with TRBJ2-3, with D perhaps matching TRBD1 (5 bases). Trimming took off 2 bases at V and 0 bases at J, with 12 bases between the two ends. The CDR3 has 16 residues. Germline V gene sequence: CDR1 SEHNR, CDR2 FQNEAQ (reference sequence). Here the CDR3 DNA reads TGTGCCAGCAGCTTATTAGGGGCATATAGCACAGATACGCAGTATTTT. Translation gives CASSLLGAYSTDTQYF.